A selection of T cell receptor beta chains follows, all from one sample in a study of identical twins. MiXCR, run by TCRdb on the 5' RACE reads, gives a single entry per CDR3 protein. This table has 270,000 or so distinct CDR3 sequences, 6.5% to 9.5% appearing once. The same sample was also used in a study of yellow fever vaccine responses in identical twins.

Sequences were obtained from CD8+ T cells sorted from blood. These receptors came from a woman younger than 30 in good health. Each CDR3 is given with its conserved first and last residue. The D gene is left open where the match is weak. Where a row states a size, it is once, few, many or the class of an expanded clone; other rows omit it.

clone size: once; CDR3 length: 18; V gene: TRBV18; J gene: TRBJ2-3; D gene: TRBD2; CDR3 protein: CASSPPMSGGRLTDTQYF; CDR3 DNA: TGTGCCAGCTCACCACCGATGAGCGGGGGCCGTCTCACAGATACGCAGTATTTT
clone size: many; CDR3 length: 15; V gene: TRBV7-9; J gene: TRBJ1-1; D gene: NA; CDR3 protein: CASSSSPGQPPEAFF; CDR3 DNA: TGTGCCAGCAGCTCTTCGCCGGGACAACCTCCTGAAGCTTTCTTT
clone size: few; CDR3 length: 16; V gene: TRBV7-2; J gene: TRBJ2-3; D gene: NA; CDR3 protein: CASSLINPPSTDTQYF; CDR3 DNA: TGTGCCAGCAGCTTAATAAACCCGCCTAGCACAGATACGCAGTATTTT
clone size: many; CDR3 length: 15; V gene: TRBV12-3/TRBV12-4; J gene: TRBJ1-5; D gene: TRBD1; CDR3 protein: CASSLATGPNQPQHF; CDR3 DNA: TGTGCCAGCAGTTTAGCGACAGGGCCCAATCAGCCCCAGCATTTT
clone size: few; CDR3 length: 15; V gene: TRBV10-3; J gene: TRBJ2-3; D gene: NA; CDR3 protein: CAILEALASTDTQYF; CDR3 DNA: TGTGCCATCCTGGAAGCGTTAGCTAGCACAGATACGCAGTATTTT
clone size: NA; CDR3 length: 16; V gene: TRBV7-9; J gene: TRBJ2-1; D gene: TRBD2; CDR3 protein: CASSPTSGGSYNEQFF; CDR3 DNA: TGTGCCAGCAGCCCGACTAGCGGGGGGTCCTACAATGAGCAGTTCTTC
clone size: few; CDR3 length: 16; V gene: TRBV7-9; J gene: TRBJ2-2; D gene: TRBD1; CDR3 protein: CATDSRGQGLTGELFF; CDR3 DNA: TGTGCCACCGACTCACGGGGACAGGGATTAACCGGGGAGCTGTTTTTT
clone size: NA; CDR3 length: 15; V gene: TRBV3-1; J gene: TRBJ2-1; D gene: TRBD2; CDR3 protein: CASSQPSGGTDEQFF; CDR3 DNA: TGTGCCAGCAGCCAACCTAGCGGGGGGACCGATGAGCAGTTCTTC
clone size: NA; CDR3 length: 14; V gene: TRBV14; J gene: TRBJ2-2; D gene: NA; CDR3 protein: CASSQYRVAGELFF; CDR3 DNA: TGTGCCAGCAGCCAGTACAGGGTGGCCGGGGAGCTGTTTTTT
clone size: few; CDR3 length: 14; V gene: TRBV27; J gene: TRBJ2-5; D gene: NA; CDR3 protein: CASSPGEVQETQYF; CDR3 DNA: TGTGCCAGCAGTCCAGGGGAGGTCCAAGAGACCCAGTACTTC
clone size: NA; CDR3 length: 15; V gene: TRBV6-7; J gene: TRBJ2-7; D gene: TRBD1; CDR3 protein: CASSYVPRGRIEQYF; CDR3 DNA: TGTGCCAGCAGTTACGTTCCTAGGGGGCGTATCGAGCAGTACTTC